Following are 12 T cell receptor beta chains from one sample sequenced in a study of blood T cell repertoires in COVID-19. TCRdb's copy holds only in-frame clones and misses some; the assay was immunoSEQ multiplex PCR. This sample carries 150,000 to 200,000 clones, about 88% of them seen once, and the ten largest clones take about 22%. The sample taken for sequencing was PBMCs or T cells enriched from blood (not recorded which). The receptor source for this set is a woman between 35 and 50 years old in a cohort exposed to, infected with or recovered from COVID-19 (not recorded which).

The genes are TRBV28 and TRBJ2-1; 8 nucleotides match TRBD1. The ends lost 1 base at V and 11 bases at J; junction bases unmatched: 4. Germline CDR1 MDHEN, CDR2 SYDVKM. This CDR3 is built from 13 residues. The CDR3 spells CASSLYRGMKQFF. CDR3 nucleotide sequence: TGTGCCAGCAGTTTATACAGGGGGATGAAGCAGTTCTTC.

The chain uses TRBV11-3 and TRBJ1-1; the match to TRBD1 covers 7 bases. The CDR3 runs to 14 residues. Losses at the gene ends were 4 bases for V and 1 base for J; bases not matched to a gene: 3. Germline V CDR1 and CDR2: SGHNT, YENEEA. CDR3 bases: TGTGCCAGCAGCTCGCGGACAGGGAACACTGAAGCTTTCTTT. Protein: CASSSRTGNTEAFF.

The CDR3 nucleotides are TGTGCCAGCAGTTGGGGGGAGCATTCACCCCTCCACTTT. Its translation: CASSWGEHSPLHF. The chain recombines TRBV27 with TRBJ1-6, with a possible D match to TRBD1 (5 bases). V lost 4 bases to trimming and J lost 8 bases, with 9 bases between them. This CDR3 has 13 amino acids. The germline gives CDR1 MNHEY, CDR2 SMNVEV (reference sequence).

The chain combines TRBV28 with TRBJ1-2, with 9 bases identical to TRBD1. V was pared by 6 bases and J by 4 bases, with 9 bases of the junction left unmatched. The CDR3 length is 15 residues. Germline V lookup: CDR1 MDHEN, CDR2 SYDVKM. The CDR3 DNA sequence: TGTGCCAGCAGACCTACAGGGGGCAGGAGCTATGGCTACACCTTC. The encoded protein is CASRPTGGRSYGYTF.

This clone showed up just a few times. This chain links TRBV29-1 with TRBJ1-2; the D is unclear. This CDR3 spans 13 amino acids. Trimming stripped 7 bases from V and 4 bases from J, with 16 bases between. The germline CDR1 and CDR2 sequences are SQVTM and ANQGSEA. The CDR3 reads CSANSPGAYGYTF. The CDR3 nucleotides read TGCAGCGCCAACTCCCCGGGTGCCTATGGCTACACCTTC.

The genes are TRBV5-1 and TRBJ1-4, with D unresolved. There are 15 residues in the CDR3. CDR1 and CDR2 (germline): SGHRS, YFSETQ. The V gene lost 2 bases and the J gene lost 0 bases, with 8 bases spanning the gap. The CDR3 DNA follows: TGCGCCAGCAGCTTAAATAGTGCAACTAATGAAAAACTGTTTTTT. It yields the protein CASSLNSATNEKLFF.

This rearrangement joins TRBV27 to TRBJ2-7; 12 nucleotides align to TRBD1. Germline V lookup: CDR1 MNHEY, CDR2 SMNVEV (reference sequence). V gave up 1 base and J gave up 4 bases; unmatched junction bases: 5. The CDR3 runs 16 residues. The DNA of the CDR3 is TGTGCCAGCAGTTTATTGGGACAGGGGGCTACTTACGAGCAGTACTTC. It is translated as CASSLLGQGATYEQYF.

V usage is TRBV10-2 and J usage is TRBJ2-4; TRBD2 is a possible D gene (7 bases). In germline, CDR1 is WSHSY, CDR2 SAAADI. V was pared by 2 bases and J by 7 bases, with 9 bases between. The CDR3 contains 13 residues. The CDR3 region is CASSEAGANIQYF. DNA for the CDR3: TGCGCCAGCAGTGAGGCGGGGGCGAACATTCAGTACTTC.

The table lists this clone with a few counts. The chain couples TRBV5-8 to TRBJ2-2; 10 positions match TRBD1. CDR1 SGHTS and CDR2 YDEGEE come from the germline V gene. This CDR3 comprises 15 residues. V trimming: 4 bases; J trimming: 5 bases; junction bases outside the gene matches: 5. CDR3 DNA: TGTGCCAGCAGCCTCGGGACAGGGGAAACCGGGGAGCTGTTTTTT. Translating it yields CASSLGTGETGELFF.

For this clone: Relative to the germline gene, one junction end is altered; a read error may explain this. The chain joins TRBV11-2 to TRBJ1-1; possibly TRBD1 for D (5 bases). Germline V gene data show CDR1 as SGHAT and CDR2 as FQNNGV. The CDR3 consists of 13 residues. CDR3 bases: TGTGCCAGCAGCAGGGGCGTGAAGACTGAAGCTTTCTTT. As protein: CASSRGVKTEAFF. Filled out from reference TRBV11-2 and TRBJ1-1, the complete variable domain reads EAGVAQSPRYKIIEKRQSVAFWCNPISGHATLYWYQQILGQGPKLLIQFQNNGVVDDSQLPKDRFSAERLKGVDSTLKIQPAKLEDSAVYLCASSRGVKTEAFFGQGTRLTVV.

The rearrangement links TRBV19 to TRBJ2-1, with 10 nucleotides matching TRBD2. Germline V gene data show CDR1 as LNHDA and CDR2 as SQIVND (reference sequence). Losses at the gene ends were 7 bases for V and 1 base for J; bases not matched to a gene: 7. The CDR3 spans 16 residues. The CDR3 DNA is TGTGCCAGTAAAAAGCGGGAGGGCCAGTCCTACAATGAGCAGTTCTTC. The encoded protein is CASKKREGQSYNEQFF.

The chain uses TRBV7-8 and TRBJ1-4, with 9 bases matching TRBD1. The CDR3 has 13 amino acids. Germline CDR1 and CDR2: SGHVS and FQNEAQ. The junction had 1 base not matched to a gene; V was cut back by 5 bases and J by 6 bases. The CDR3: CASSRDRDEKLFF. CDR3 DNA: TGTGCCAGCAGCCGGGACAGGGATGAAAAACTGTTTTTT.